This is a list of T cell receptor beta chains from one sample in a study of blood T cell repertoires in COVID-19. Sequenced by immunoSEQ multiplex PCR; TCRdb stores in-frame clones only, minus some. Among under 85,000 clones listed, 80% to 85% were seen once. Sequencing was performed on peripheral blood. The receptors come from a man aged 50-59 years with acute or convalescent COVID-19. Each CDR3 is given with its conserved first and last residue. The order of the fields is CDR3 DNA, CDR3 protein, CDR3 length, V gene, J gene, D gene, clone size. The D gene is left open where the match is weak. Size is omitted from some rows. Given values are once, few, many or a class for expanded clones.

TGTGCCAGCAGCCGGTCGAAGAGCAGGATGAACACTGAAGCTTTCTTT,CASSRSKSRMNTEAFF,16,TRBV21-1,TRBJ1-1,-,-
TGTGCCAGCAGCTCCGGGGGACCCTTCCAAGAGACCCAGTACTTC,CASSSGGPFQETQYF,15,TRBV7-9,TRBJ2-5,-,-
TGCGCCAGCAGCCCGGGGACAGCCCAAGAGACCCAGTACTTC,CASSPGTAQETQYF,14,TRBV4-1,TRBJ2-5,TRBD1,-
TGTGCCAGCAGGGTTGGACTACTCCCCTACAATGAGCAGTTCTTC,CASRVGLLPYNEQFF,15,TRBV6-5,TRBJ2-1,-,-
TGCGCCAGCAGCTTGGCACAGTCTCGGAAACCCACAGATACGCAGTATTTT,CASSLAQSRKPTDTQYF,17,TRBV5-1,TRBJ2-3,-,-
TGTGCCAGCAGCTTATTTGTACTCACAGATACGCAGTATTTT,CASSLFVLTDTQYF,14,TRBV11-3,TRBJ2-3,-,-
TGTGCCAGCAGTGAAGGGACAGGGGGCTATGAGACCCAGTACTTC,CASSEGTGGYETQYF,15,TRBV2,TRBJ2-5,TRBD1,-
TGTGCCAGCAGCCCGCGGGAGGCTGAGCAGTTCTTC,CASSPREAEQFF,12,TRBV9,TRBJ2-1,TRBD2,-
TGTGCCAGCAGCCCCGTGGGGAGCTACAATGAGCAGTTCTTC,CASSPVGSYNEQFF,14,TRBV7-9,TRBJ2-1,-,-
TGCAGCGTTGGGGCCCCCCTTGGGACCGGGGAGCTGTTTTTT,CSVGAPLGTGELFF,14,TRBV29-1,TRBJ2-2,-,-
TGTGCCAGCAGCTTGATAGGGAGCAGAGACGAGCAGTACTTC,CASSLIGSRDEQYF,14,TRBV5-5,TRBJ2-7,-,-
TGTGCCAGCAGCCTAATAGAAGTCGGGGCTGAAGCTTTCTTT,CASSLIEVGAEAFF,14,TRBV11-3,TRBJ1-1,-,-
TGCGCCAGCAGCACTGGACAGGGGGTGTTTGGCTACACCTTC,CASSTGQGVFGYTF,14,TRBV10-2,TRBJ1-2,TRBD1,-
TGCGCCAGCAGCTTGACAGACTATGGCTACACCTTC,CASSLTDYGYTF,12,TRBV5-1,TRBJ1-2,-,-
TGCAGTGCTAGTACAGGGATCTCCTACGAGCAGTACTTC,CSASTGISYEQYF,13,TRBV20-1,TRBJ2-7,-,-
TGCAGCGTTTTAGGGGGACAGCCGAACACTGAAGCTTTCTTT,CSVLGGQPNTEAFF,14,TRBV29-1,TRBJ1-1,TRBD1,-
TGTGCCAGTAGTTTACAGGGGGTCTACGAGCAGTACTTC,CASSLQGVYEQYF,13,TRBV19,TRBJ2-7,TRBD1,-
TGTGCCAGCGCCCGTGACAGTTATGTCCCCGAGCAGTTCTTC,CASARDSYVPEQFF,14,TRBV14,TRBJ2-1,-,-
TGTGCCAGCAGCTTAGGAGGGCAACTAGGTAATGGCTACACCTTC,CASSLGGQLGNGYTF,15,TRBV7-2,TRBJ1-2,-,-
TGTGCCAGTAGTGCAGACAGGGCTGGGGCCAACGTCCTGACTTTC,CASSADRAGANVLTF,15,TRBV19,TRBJ2-6,TRBD1,-
TGTGCCAGCAGTCTAAAACGGGGAGGAATTACTAACTATGGCTACACCTTC,CASSLKRGGITNYGYTF,17,TRBV6-6,TRBJ1-2,-,-
TGCGCCAGCAGCCAAGATGTCGCCGGGGGGGTAAATACGCAGTATTTT,CASSQDVAGGVNTQYF,16,TRBV4-3,TRBJ2-3,TRBD2,-
TGTGCCAGCAGCCAAGGAGACGATGGCTACACCTTC,CASSQGDDGYTF,12,TRBV11-3,TRBJ1-2,-,-
TGTGCCAGCAGCCGTGGACAGGGGGTGGATCCCCAGTACTTC,CASSRGQGVDPQYF,14,TRBV7-9,TRBJ2-5,TRBD1,-
TGTGCCAGCAGCTTAGCTTTGTACTTCCTATACTTC,CASSLALYFLYF,12,TRBV7-9,TRBJ2-5,-,-
TGTGCCAGCAGCCAAGATCTGGGGCAGGGCAATCAGCCCCAGCATTTT,CASSQDLGQGNQPQHF,16,TRBV4-2,TRBJ1-5,-,once
TGTGCCAGCAGCTTAGGGGGGGGCATGAACACTGAAGCTTTCTTT,CASSLGGGMNTEAFF,15,TRBV11-2,TRBJ1-1,-,-
TGTGCCAGCAGTGAAAATCCAGGGGGCTCCTACAATGAGCAGTTCTTC,CASSENPGGSYNEQFF,16,TRBV2,TRBJ2-1,TRBD1,-
TGTGCCAGCACCCAGCTATTATCTAGCGGGAGGATAGGTACAGATACGCAGTATTTT,CASTQLLSSGRIGTDTQYF,19,TRBV2,TRBJ2-3,TRBD2,-
TGTGCCAGCAGCCAGCTTAAACAGCAAGCTTTCTTT,CASSQLKQQAFF,12,TRBV6-5,TRBJ1-1,-,-
TGTGCCAGCCATTGGCTAGCCATCCCCCCTGAGCAGTTCTTC,CASHWLAIPPEQFF,14,TRBV7-8,TRBJ2-1,-,-
TGCGCCAGCAGCCAAGGACTAGGGACCTACGAGCAGTACTTC,CASSQGLGTYEQYF,14,TRBV4-3,TRBJ2-7,-,many
TGTGCCAGCAGCCCCGGACAGGCCGTCTATGGCTACACCTTC,CASSPGQAVYGYTF,14,TRBV7-8,TRBJ1-2,TRBD1,-
TGCGCCAGCAGCTCTCTACAGGGTGGGAGCTCTGGAAACACCATATATTTT,CASSSLQGGSSGNTIYF,17,TRBV5-1,TRBJ1-3,-,-
TGTGCCAGCTCACCGACGGACAGCCACACCAGGGAGCTGTTTTTT,CASSPTDSHTRELFF,15,TRBV18,TRBJ2-2,-,-
TGTGCCAGCAGCTTACACGGAGGGTCCGGGGAGCTGTTTTTT,CASSLHGGSGELFF,14,TRBV7-2,TRBJ2-2,-,-
TGTGCCAGCAGCCAAGATCCCGCGGGGTTCAATGAGCAGTTCTTC,CASSQDPAGFNEQFF,15,TRBV4-2,TRBJ2-1,-,-
TGTGCCAGCAGTCCTCAAGGGGGTTTACAGCCCCAGCATTTT,CASSPQGGLQPQHF,14,TRBV6-5,TRBJ1-5,-,-
TGTGCCAGCAGCCCTCCGGGGGGGGGTAATGAGCAGTTCTTC,CASSPPGGGNEQFF,14,TRBV7-2,TRBJ2-1,TRBD2,once